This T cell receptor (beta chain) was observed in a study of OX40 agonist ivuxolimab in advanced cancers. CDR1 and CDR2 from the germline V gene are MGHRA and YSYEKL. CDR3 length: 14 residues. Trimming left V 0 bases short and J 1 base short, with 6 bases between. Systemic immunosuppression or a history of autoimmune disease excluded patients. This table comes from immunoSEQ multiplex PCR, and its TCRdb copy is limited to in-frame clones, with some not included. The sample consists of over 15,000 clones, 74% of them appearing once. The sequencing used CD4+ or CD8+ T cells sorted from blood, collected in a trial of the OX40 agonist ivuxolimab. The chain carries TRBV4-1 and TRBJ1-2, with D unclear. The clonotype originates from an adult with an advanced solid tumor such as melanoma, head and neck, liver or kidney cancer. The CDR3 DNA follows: TGCGCCAGCAGCCAAGAGCACAGTAACTATGGCTACACCTTC. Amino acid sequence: CASSQEHSNYGYTF.